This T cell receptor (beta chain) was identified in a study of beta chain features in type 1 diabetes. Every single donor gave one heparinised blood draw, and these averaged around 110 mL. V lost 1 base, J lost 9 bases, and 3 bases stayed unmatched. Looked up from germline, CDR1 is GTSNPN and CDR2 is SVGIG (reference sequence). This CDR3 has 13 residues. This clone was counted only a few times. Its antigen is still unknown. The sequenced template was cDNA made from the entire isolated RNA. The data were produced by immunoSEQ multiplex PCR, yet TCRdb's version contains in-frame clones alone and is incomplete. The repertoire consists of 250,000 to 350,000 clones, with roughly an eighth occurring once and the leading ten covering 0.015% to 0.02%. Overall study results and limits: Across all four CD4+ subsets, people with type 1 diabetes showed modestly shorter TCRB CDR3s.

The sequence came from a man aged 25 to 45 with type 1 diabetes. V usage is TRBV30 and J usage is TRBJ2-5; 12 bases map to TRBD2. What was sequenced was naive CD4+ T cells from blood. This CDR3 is CAWSGSSGGAQYF. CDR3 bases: TGTGCCTGGAGTGGGTCTAGCGGGGGGGCCCAGTACTTC.